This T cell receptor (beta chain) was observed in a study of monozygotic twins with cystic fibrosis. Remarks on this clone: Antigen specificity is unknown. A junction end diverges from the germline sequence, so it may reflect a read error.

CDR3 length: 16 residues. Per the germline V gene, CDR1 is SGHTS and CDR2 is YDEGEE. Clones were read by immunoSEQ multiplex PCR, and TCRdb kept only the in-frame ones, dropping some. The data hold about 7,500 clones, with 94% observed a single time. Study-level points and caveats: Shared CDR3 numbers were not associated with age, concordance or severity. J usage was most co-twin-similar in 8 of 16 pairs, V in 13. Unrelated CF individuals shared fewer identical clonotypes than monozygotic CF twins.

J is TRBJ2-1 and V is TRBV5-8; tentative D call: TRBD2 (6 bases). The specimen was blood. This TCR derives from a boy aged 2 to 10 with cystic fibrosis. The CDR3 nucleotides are TGTGCCAGCAGCTTGGTAATAGCGGTACTCTACAATGATCAGTTCTTC. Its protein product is CASSLVIAVLYNDQFF.